The 12 T cell receptor beta chains given below trace back to one sample, sequenced in a study of T cell responses to AZD1222 COVID-19 vaccine. Generated by immunoSEQ multiplex PCR, the TCRdb table keeps only in-frame clones and is missing some. This table holds approximately 150,000 clones, about 92% found once. The sequences come from peripheral blood, collected on day 0 of MenACWY control vaccination. These receptors came from an adult in good health.

The chain links TRBV24-1 to TRBJ1-2; D gene uncertain. Germline CDR1 KGHDR, CDR2 SFDVKD. The CDR3 extends over 14 amino acids. The ends were cut back, 3 bases at V and 4 bases at J, with 11 bases in the middle. The CDR3 DNA reads TGTGCCACCAGTGATCCAGGCGGACCCTATGGCTACACCTTC. Translation gives CATSDPGGPYGYTF.

This chain links TRBV7-2 with TRBJ1-2; perhaps TRBD1 as D (6 bases). The ends were cut back, 2 bases at V and 8 bases at J, with 18 bases in the middle. From germline, CDR1 is SGHTA and CDR2 FQGNSA. The CDR3 sequence is 15 residues long. CDR3 protein: CASSLSRDMLAGYTF. The CDR3 nucleotides read TGTGCCAGCAGCTTAAGTCGGGACATGCTCGCGGGCTACACCTTC.

The chain has TRBV19 and TRBJ2-7; TRBD2 agrees at 10 bases. The CDR3 is 15 amino acids. Per the germline V gene, CDR1 is LNHDA and CDR2 is SQIVND (reference sequence). The trim removed 1 base at V and 6 bases at J, leaving 6 bases unmatched. CDR3 protein: CASSIVASGSSEQYF. The CDR3 coding sequence is TGTGCCAGTAGTATAGTGGCTAGCGGGAGCTCCGAGCAGTACTTC. Full variable domain (missing parts from reference TRBV19 and TRBJ2-7): DGGITQSPKYLFRKEGQNVTLSCEQNLNHDAMYWYRQDPGQGLRLIYYSQIVNDFQKGDIAEGYSVSREKKESFPLTVTSAQKNPTAFYLCASSIVASGSSEQYFGPGTRLTVT.

The J gene is TRBJ2-7, the V gene TRBV27, with unresolved D. The CDR3 length is 13 residues. In germline, CDR1 is MNHEY, CDR2 SMNVEV (reference sequence). The V end lost 3 bases, the J end lost 5 bases, and 11 bases lay between the germline ends. CDR3 sequence reads: CASSFYSGNEQYF. The CDR3 nucleotides read TGTGCCAGCAGTTTCTACTCTGGGAACGAGCAGTACTTC.

This chain connects TRBV29-1 to TRBJ2-2, with D unresolved. Germline-derived CDR1 and CDR2 are SQVTM and ANQGSEA. The CDR3 totals 15 residues. V was trimmed by 3 bases and J by 0 bases, leaving 11 bases between them. CDR3 coding DNA: TGCAGCGTTGAGGTTGGTGACGCGAACACCGGGGAGCTGTTTTTT. This sequence encodes CSVEVGDANTGELFF.

This clone has a handful of counts. The chain carries TRBV18 and TRBJ1-2; D unclear. The CDR3 extends over 16 amino acids. Between the trimmed V and J ends, which lost 3 bases and 0 bases, there was a span of 14 bases. Germline V lookup: CDR1 KGHSH, CDR2 LQKENI. Here the CDR3 reads CASSPSNLVPNYGYTF. The CDR3 nucleotides read TGTGCCAGCTCACCGTCCAACCTGGTTCCTAACTATGGCTACACCTTC.

CDR3 region: CASSLAGQGSDTQYF. The CDR3, as DNA: TGTGCCAGCAGCTTGGCCGGACAGGGGTCCGATACGCAGTATTTT. The V call is TRBV5-6, the J call TRBJ2-3, with TRBD1 matching over 9 bases. The CDR3 extends over 15 amino acids. Looked up from germline, CDR1 is SGHDT and CDR2 is YYEEEE. The V gene end was trimmed by 0 bases and the J gene end by 6 bases; junction bases not matched to a gene: 5.

This rearrangement joins TRBV30 to TRBJ1-1; perhaps TRBD1 as D (5 bases). Between the trimmed V and J ends, which lost 5 bases and 1 base, there was a span of 14 bases. The germline V gene encodes CDR1 GTSNPN and CDR2 SVGIG (reference sequence). The length of the CDR3 is 14 residues. CDR3 loop: CAWSYDSQNTEAFF. For the CDR3, the DNA is TGTGCCTGGTCTTATGACAGTCAGAACACTGAAGCTTTCTTT. The whole variable domain, remainder taken from reference TRBV30 and TRBJ1-1, is SQTIHQWPATLVQPVGSPLSLECTVEGTSNPNLYWYRQAAGRGLQLLFYSVGIGQISSEVPQNLSASRPQDRQFILSSKKLLLSDSGFYLCAWSYDSQNTEAFFGQGTRLTVV.

This chain links TRBV27 with TRBJ1-5, with D possibly being TRBD1 (5 bases). CDR1 MNHEY and CDR2 SMNVEV come from the germline V gene (reference sequence). The germline V and J ends were trimmed by 3 bases and 5 bases, with 8 bases remaining between them. This CDR3 contains 13 residues. In DNA, the CDR3 is TGTGCCAGCAGTTTCCAGGGAGATCAGCCCCAGCATTTT. Translated, it gives CASSFQGDQPQHF.

This clone was recorded at least ten times. This rearrangement joins TRBV2 to TRBJ1-5; D is undetermined. V was shortened by 10 bases and J by 2 bases, with 18 bases between the two germline ends. This CDR3 contains 15 residues. The germline CDR1 and CDR2 sequences are SNHLY and FYNNEI. DNA for the CDR3: TGTGCCACCCGGAGAAGGGCTGGCGGCAATCAGCCCCAGCATTTT. Encoded protein: CATRRRAGGNQPQHF.

The chain uses TRBV19 and TRBJ2-1; a possible D gene is TRBD2 (6 bases). The CDR3 spans 16 residues. The germline CDR1 and CDR2 sequences are LNHDA and SQIVND (reference sequence). V was shortened by 3 bases and J by 5 bases, with 17 bases between the two germline ends. The DNA of the CDR3 is TGTGCCAGTAGTATGGGTAGGGGCGGGATCGACAATGAGCAGTTCTTC. This sequence encodes CASSMGRGGIDNEQFF.

The rearrangement joins TRBV5-1 to TRBJ2-5, with a tentative D call TRBD1 (5 bases). The CDR3 has 12 residues. In germline, CDR1 is SGHRS, CDR2 YFSETQ. V was shortened by 7 bases and J by 2 bases, with 9 bases between the two germline ends. The CDR3 nucleotides are TGCGCCAGCGGGGCAGTGCAAGAGACCCAGTACTTC. It translates to CASGAVQETQYF.